Detailed here is one T cell receptor beta chain. Its antigen remains unknown. Cells designated naive CD8 were CD45RO-negative and were positively selected for CCR7, with terminally differentiated effector memory CD45RA+ cells excluded. The data were obtained in a study of shared clonotypes between healthy human individuals. Study summary: Samples came from two female and three male donors aged 18 to 49. Whole-study findings and limits: Non-shared clonotypes displayed generation probabilities falling below those of clonotypes present in all four donors. Collection of samples was limited to blood; tissue repertoires likely differ. Represented diversity, genetic and exposure-history alike, was limited by few donors.

The assay was immunoSEQ multiplex PCR, and TCRdb's table has in-frame clones only and misses some. The sample contains approximately 2,200,000 clones, roughly 91% of which appear only once. V shed 3 bases and J shed 3 bases, with 12 bases lying between them. The CDR3 covers 14 residues. Germline assignment: CDR1 MNHEY and CDR2 SMNVEV (reference sequence). The source material was naive CD8+ T cells from PBMCs. The chain employs TRBV27 and TRBJ2-7, with a weak D call TRBD1 (6 bases). The sequence was collected from a man younger than 35 in good health. Some clones in this sample may be carry-over from other donors' samples. The CDR3: CASSFLGGVYEQYF. The CDR3 DNA reads TGTGCCAGCAGTTTCCTTGGGGGCGTCTACGAGCAGTACTTC.